A selection of T cell receptor beta chains follows, all from one sample in a study of T cells in Graves' hyperthyroidism and ophthalmopathy. From the multiplex PCR reads, TCRdb called clonotypes with MiXCR, one entry per CDR3 protein. The profile covers more than 300,000 distinct CDR3 sequences, with over 11% appearing a single time and 11% taken by the ten largest. Source material: blood. Receptors were obtained from a woman aged 55-69 years with Graves' hyperthyroidism. Both conserved end residues are part of each CDR3. The order of the fields is V gene, clone size, CDR3 protein. The size of a clone is reported for some rows only, either as once, few or many, or as a class for expanded clones.

TRBV30 few CAWVGRGEQFF
TRBV3-1 many CASRRNRVAGEETQYF
TRBV7-9 . CASSFLAGVSPDTQYF
TRBV11-2 many CASSLGRGTNSPLHF
TRBV24-1 few CATSDLQGPSGGFTDTQYF
TRBV7-8 many CASSLGANHPGYEQYF
TRBV30 many CAWSKRGLGEQYF
TRBV4-1 many CASSQVRQAAYEQYF
TRBV7-9 many CASSRTSGSETDTQYF
TRBV5-1 . CASSSFGTRNEKLFF
TRBV5-6 many CASSLLGRSSGNTIYF
TRBV5-5 many CASSLPPPGEKLFF
TRBV2 many CASSGDPGLAEETQYF
TRBV3-1 many CASRPQGGTDTQYF
TRBV9 many CASSAGTATYEQYF
TRBV18 few CASSPRTSGLNEQFF
TRBV5-1 many CASSKDRGYNEQFF
TRBV6-5 few CASSYGSEQFF
TRBV15 many CATSNIAGETQYF
TRBV7-8 many CASSLAYTDTQYF
TRBV27 many CASSFRQGLLYNEQFF
TRBV18 many CASSLSTFDEQFF
TRBV28 many CASSPPDRWGYGYTF
TRBV2 many CASHLSGDNEKLFF
TRBV28 . CASSQSTAGNEKLFF
TRBV29-1 many CSVVNTDTQYF
TRBV24-1 many CAINRSDNEQFF
TRBV5-4 few CASSLVQGDTEAFF
TRBV20-1 . CSARDGGAGTKQFF
TRBV5-1 many CASSRDSHYGYTF
TRBV20-1 many CSVLAGGPYEQYF
TRBV11-2 . CASSGRTPGDGEQYF
TRBV15 many CATSFSPRVDNQPQHF
TRBV3-1 many CASSQGRAETQYF
TRBV2 many CASQLADKWGDTQYF
TRBV12-3/TRBV12-4 many CASSSAGTSVETQYF
TRBV19 many CASKTGWDQPQHF
TRBV13 few CASSTGLGEEYF
TRBV10-1 . CASSEDLTGELFF
TRBV18 many CASSPQGTGAGNEQFF
TRBV30 many CAWSYTGQYNSPLHF
TRBV20-1 many CSARGPAEKLFF
TRBV20-1 many CSARPRTSGSRGEQFF
TRBV7-9 . CASSLESVSEQFF